A selection of T cell receptor beta chains follows, all from one sample in a study of CD8 T cells in ankylosing spondylitis. Each CDR3 protein gets one entry after TCRdb re-called the 5' RACE reads with MiXCR. The sample has about 160,000 distinct CDR3 sequences, around 19% seen once. The sample was blood, either unsorted or a sorted T cell fraction (not recorded which). Receptors originate from a male donor with ankylosing spondylitis or in good health (not recorded which). CDR3s include the opening cysteine and the closing phenylalanine or tryptophan. The D gene is left open where the match is weak. The listing skips clone size in some rows; elsewhere it reads once, few, many or a size class.

TRBV20-1,.,TRBJ1-5,many,14,TGCAGTGCTAGAACAGGGATCGGCAATCAGCCCCAGCATTTT,CSARTGIGNQPQHF
TRBV11-3,TRBD2,TRBJ2-3,.,16,TGTGCCAGCAGCTCTACCGGGACTAGCGACACAGATACGCAGTATTTT,CASSSTGTSDTDTQYF
TRBV4-1,TRBD2,TRBJ2-7,few,17,TGCGCCAGCAGCCAACGAGTCCTAGCGGGAGGGACCTACGAGCAGTACTTC,CASSQRVLAGGTYEQYF
TRBV20-1,TRBD2,TRBJ2-3,few,16,TGCAGTGCTAGAGATTGGGGGAGCGGGGGCACAGATACGCAGTATTTT,CSARDWGSGGTDTQYF
TRBV25-1,TRBD1,TRBJ1-1,few,17,TGTGCCAGCAGTGAAAGCGGACAGGGAGGTTGGATCTCTGAAGCTTTCTTT,CASSESGQGGWISEAFF
TRBV5-1,TRBD2,TRBJ2-7,many,14,TGCGCCAGCAGCCAAGCGGGAGTTCTATACGAGCAGTACTTC,CASSQAGVLYEQYF
TRBV28,TRBD1,TRBJ2-5,.,12,TGTGCCAGCAGTTCGACAGGGCTGACCCAGTACTTC,CASSSTGLTQYF
TRBV7-2,.,TRBJ2-1,many,12,TGTGCCAGCAGCTTCACTGGAAATGAGCAGTTCTTC,CASSFTGNEQFF
TRBV28,.,TRBJ2-6,few,14,TGTGCCAGCAGTTCCACAAATGGGGCCAACGTCCTGACTTTC,CASSSTNGANVLTF
TRBV27,TRBD2,TRBJ2-2,few,15,TGTGCCAGCAGTATTAGCGGGATTTCGGCCGGGGAGCTGTTTTTT,CASSISGISAGELFF
TRBV7-9,.,TRBJ1-4,.,14,TGTGCCAGCAGTATCGGGGCCGCAGATGAAAAACTGTTTTTT,CASSIGAADEKLFF
TRBV20-1,.,TRBJ1-5,many,13,TGCAGTGCTACGCGGACAGAGCCAACAAGACAGCATTTT,CSATRTEPTRQHF
TRBV28,TRBD2,TRBJ2-7,many,16,TGTGCCAGCAGTCGGCTAGGGACTAGCGATTGGTACGAGCAGTACTTC,CASSRLGTSDWYEQYF
TRBV20-1,TRBD2,TRBJ2-1,many,14,TGCAGTGCTAGTGGCGGGAGTTCCCGCAATGAGCAGTTCTTC,CSASGGSSRNEQFF
TRBV5-1,.,TRBJ1-1,many,15,TGCGCCAGCAGCTTTGGACGAGACCGGAACACTGAAGCTTTCTTT,CASSFGRDRNTEAFF
TRBV3-1,TRBD1,TRBJ1-4,few,14,TGTGCCAGCACCCGACAGGGGGCGAGTGAAAAACTGTTTTTT,CASTRQGASEKLFF
TRBV6-7,.,TRBJ1-1,.,14,TGTGCCAGCAGTTGGCAGGGGAAGAACACTGAAGCTTTCTTT,CASSWQGKNTEAFF
TRBV2,TRBD2,TRBJ2-4,few,17,TGTGCCAGCAGGAGGACTAGCAGCTACCTTACCAAAAACATTCAGTACTTC,CASRRTSSYLTKNIQYF
TRBV27,TRBD1,TRBJ2-3,.,17,TGTGCCAGCAGTTTATGGGGACAGGGCTTCAGCACAGATACGCAGTATTTT,CASSLWGQGFSTDTQYF
TRBV12-3/TRBV12-4,.,TRBJ1-2,many,14,TGTGCCAGCAGTTTAGGGTCTTTCAGTATCGGCTACACCTTC,CASSLGSFSIGYTF
TRBV18,.,TRBJ1-1,few,14,TGTGCCAGCTCAAGGGGGGTGATGAACACTGAAGCTTTCTTT,CASSRGVMNTEAFF
TRBV6-5,.,TRBJ2-3,many,12,TGTGCCAGCAGGCAGGGAGGAGATACGCAGTATTTT,CASRQGGDTQYF
TRBV12-3/TRBV12-4,TRBD1,TRBJ1-1,.,17,TGTGCCAGCGTCTCTGAGGAGGACAGGGGGTGGAAAACTGAAGCTTTCTTT,CASVSEEDRGWKTEAFF
TRBV29-1,.,TRBJ1-4,few,15,TGCAGCGTTGAAGACACAGGGAGACCTAATGAAAAACTGTTTTTT,CSVEDTGRPNEKLFF
TRBV2,TRBD2,TRBJ2-3,.,15,TGTGCCAGCTCCGAGGGGCTAGCGGGAGCCGATACGCAGTATTTT,CASSEGLAGADTQYF
TRBV5-6,.,TRBJ1-4,few,14,TGTGCCAGCAGCTTGGGCGTTGGGGATGAAAAACTGTTTTTT,CASSLGVGDEKLFF
TRBV11-1,TRBD2,TRBJ2-1,few,14,TGTGCCAGCAGATTAGGACTAGCGGGGGATGAGCAGTTCTTC,CASRLGLAGDEQFF
TRBV1,.,TRBJ2-2,few,16,TGCACCAGCAGCCAAAAGGCTAGCGGGAACACCGGGGAGCTGTTTTTT,CTSSQKASGNTGELFF
TRBV5-1,TRBD2,TRBJ2-1,many,15,TGCGCCAGCAGCTTGTGGCGGGAGAGAAGCGATGAGCAGTTCTTC,CASSLWRERSDEQFF
TRBV29-1,.,TRBJ2-7,few,15,TGCAGCGTTGAAGAAGGCGCATCCCATTCCTACGAGCAGTACTTC,CSVEEGASHSYEQYF
TRBV29-1,.,TRBJ2-7,.,12,TGCAGCGGGGGCAGCGCCACCTACGAGCAGTACTTC,CSGGSATYEQYF
TRBV5-1,TRBD2,TRBJ2-3,many,15,TGCGCCAGCAGGGGACTAGCGGGAGTGACAGATACGCAGTATTTT,CASRGLAGVTDTQYF
TRBV29-1,.,TRBJ1-2,.,13,TGCAGCGTTTTACGGGACGTCGACTATGGCTACACCTTC,CSVLRDVDYGYTF
TRBV27,TRBD1,TRBJ2-2,few,16,TGTGCCAGCAGTCCCAGGGACAGGGGAAGCACCGGGGAGCTGTTTTTT,CASSPRDRGSTGELFF
TRBV28,.,TRBJ2-5,many,12,TGTGCCAGCGGTACAGGGTCTGAGACCCAGTACTTC,CASGTGSETQYF
TRBV6-5,TRBD1,TRBJ2-4,many,17,TGTGCCAGCAGTTACTCTTCAGGGGGCTTGGGACGAAACATTCAGTACTTC,CASSYSSGGLGRNIQYF
TRBV10-3,.,TRBJ1-1,few,15,TGTGCCATCAGTGAGTCTTTTTCTGTGAACACTGAAGCTTTCTTT,CAISESFSVNTEAFF
TRBV12-3/TRBV12-4,TRBD2,TRBJ2-2,few,16,TGTGCCAGCAGTCTACAACTAGCGGGAGGGCTCGGGGAGCTGTTTTTT,CASSLQLAGGLGELFF
TRBV10-3,.,TRBJ2-7,few,15,TGTGCCATCAGTGAATTTGGGAGACAGTCCTACGAGCAGTACTTC,CAISEFGRQSYEQYF
TRBV5-5,TRBD2,TRBJ2-7,.,14,TGTGCCAGCAGACTAGCGGGAGTACTCTACGAGCAGTACTTC,CASRLAGVLYEQYF
TRBV5-1,.,TRBJ2-6,.,15,TGCGCCAGCAGCGCCACAAACTCTGGGGCCAACGTCCTGACTTTC,CASSATNSGANVLTF
TRBV20-1,.,TRBJ1-5,many,14,TGCAGTGCTAGACAGGCGGTTGGTAATCAGCCCCAGCATTTT,CSARQAVGNQPQHF
TRBV18,.,TRBJ2-7,many,14,TGTGCCAGCTCACCGTCCGCCGAGACCTACGAGCAGTACTTC,CASSPSAETYEQYF
TRBV4-1,.,TRBJ1-5,many,15,TGCGCCAGCAGCCGCGTGTACGGGGGGAATCAGCCCCAGCATTTT,CASSRVYGGNQPQHF
TRBV20-1,.,TRBJ2-2,many,13,TGCAGTGCCCGGACAGCGAACACCGGGGAGCTGTTTTTT,CSARTANTGELFF
TRBV5-1,TRBD1,TRBJ2-3,few,15,TGCGCCAGCTCCCCCGGGACAGGGGGCGCGGATACGCAGTATTTT,CASSPGTGGADTQYF